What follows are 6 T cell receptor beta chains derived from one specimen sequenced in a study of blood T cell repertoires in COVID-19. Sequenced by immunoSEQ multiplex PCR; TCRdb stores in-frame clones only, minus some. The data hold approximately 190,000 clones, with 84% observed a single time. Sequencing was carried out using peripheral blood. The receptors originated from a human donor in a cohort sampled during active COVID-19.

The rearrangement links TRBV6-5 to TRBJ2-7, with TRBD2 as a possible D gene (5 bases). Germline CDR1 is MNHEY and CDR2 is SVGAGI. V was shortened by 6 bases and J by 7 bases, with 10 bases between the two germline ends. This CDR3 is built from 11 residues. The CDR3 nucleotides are TGTGCCAGCAGCCGACGGGGAGAGCAGTACGTC. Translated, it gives CASSRRGEQYV.

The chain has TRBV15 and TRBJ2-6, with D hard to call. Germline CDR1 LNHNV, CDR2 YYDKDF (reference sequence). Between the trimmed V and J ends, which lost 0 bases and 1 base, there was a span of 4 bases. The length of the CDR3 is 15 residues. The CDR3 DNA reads TGTGCCACCAGCAGAGATTTATCTGGGGCCAACGTCCTGACTTTC. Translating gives CATSRDLSGANVLTF. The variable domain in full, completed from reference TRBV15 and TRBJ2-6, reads DAMVIQNPRYQVTQFGKPVTLSCSQTLNHNVMYWYQQKSSQAPKLLFHYYDKDFNNEADTPDNFQSRRPNTSFCFLDIRSPGLGDTAMYLCATSRDLSGANVLTFGAGSRLTVL.

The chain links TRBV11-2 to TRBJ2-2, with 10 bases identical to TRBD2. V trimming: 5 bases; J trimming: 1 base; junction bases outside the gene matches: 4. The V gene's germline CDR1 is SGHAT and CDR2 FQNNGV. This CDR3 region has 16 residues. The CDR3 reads CASSLWTSGNTGELFF. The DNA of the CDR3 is TGTGCCAGCAGCCTTTGGACTAGCGGGAACACCGGGGAGCTGTTTTTT.

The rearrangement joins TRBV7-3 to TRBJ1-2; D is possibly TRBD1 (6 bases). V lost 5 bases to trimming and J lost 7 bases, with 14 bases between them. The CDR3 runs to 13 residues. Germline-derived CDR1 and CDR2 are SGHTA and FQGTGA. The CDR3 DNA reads TGTGCCAGCAGCCGAGGGGGTACTAGTGGCTACACCTTC. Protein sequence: CASSRGGTSGYTF.

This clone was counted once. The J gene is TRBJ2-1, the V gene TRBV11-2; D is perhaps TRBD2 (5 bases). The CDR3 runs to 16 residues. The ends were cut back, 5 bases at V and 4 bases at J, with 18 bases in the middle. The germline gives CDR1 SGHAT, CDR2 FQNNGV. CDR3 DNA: TGTGCCAGCAGCCCAAGCGGAGTTTTCAGATACAATGAGCAGTTCTTC. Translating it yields CASSPSGVFRYNEQFF.

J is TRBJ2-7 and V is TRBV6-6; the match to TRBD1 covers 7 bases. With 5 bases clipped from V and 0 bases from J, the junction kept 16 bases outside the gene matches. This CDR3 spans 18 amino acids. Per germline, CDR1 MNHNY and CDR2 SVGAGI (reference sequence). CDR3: CASSHSGRDRLSSYEQYF. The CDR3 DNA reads TGTGCCAGCAGTCACAGTGGAAGGGACAGACTGAGCTCCTACGAGCAGTACTTC.